The 13 T cell receptor beta chains below all came from one sample that was sequenced in a study of OX40 agonist ivuxolimab in advanced cancers. Sequenced by immunoSEQ multiplex PCR; TCRdb stores in-frame clones only, minus some. The table shows 20,000 to 25,000 clones, with approximately 79% occurring only once. The sample in question was CD4+ or CD8+ T cells sorted from blood, obtained in a trial of the OX40 agonist ivuxolimab. The receptors here all came from an adult with an advanced solid tumor such as melanoma, head and neck, liver or kidney cancer.

V and J are TRBV7-8 and TRBJ2-5, with no clear D. V was clipped by 2 bases and J by 5 bases, with 6 bases between them. The CDR3 runs to 12 residues. CDR1 and CDR2 (germline): SGHVS, FQNEAQ. The DNA for the CDR3 is TGTGCCAGCAGCTTAACGACGGAGACCCAGTACTTC. Translation gives CASSLTTETQYF.

The chain has TRBV9 and TRBJ2-3; D not resolved. The CDR3 sequence is 15 residues long. The V end was cut by 0 bases, the J end by 0 bases, with 8 bases between. Germline V gene sequence: CDR1 SGDLS, CDR2 YYNGEE. The CDR3 DNA reads as TGTGCCAGCAGCGTAGCCCTTTGGAGCACAGATACGCAGTATTTT. Encoded protein: CASSVALWSTDTQYF.

This chain connects TRBV28 to TRBJ2-1; D not certain. This CDR3 region has 12 residues. Germline V lookup: CDR1 MDHEN, CDR2 SYDVKM. V dropped 1 base and J dropped 6 bases, with 4 bases sitting between them. The CDR3 loop is CASSLYGNEQFF. CDR3 coding DNA: TGTGCCAGCAGTTTATACGGCAATGAGCAGTTCTTC. Looking up the rest from reference TRBV28 and TRBJ2-1 gives the full variable domain: DVKVTQSSRYLVKRTGEKVFLECVQDMDHENMFWYRQDPGLGLRLIYFSYDVKMKEKGDIPEGYSVSREKKERFSLILESASTNQTSMYLCASSLYGNEQFFGPGTRLTVL.

This chain joins TRBV4-3 and TRBJ2-1, with 7 bases lining up with TRBD1. This CDR3 has 15 amino acids. Germline trimming cut 1 base from V and 2 bases from J; bases unmatched to any gene: 2. Per the germline V gene, CDR1 is LGHNA and CDR2 is YSLEER. CDR3 in amino acids: CASSQGTGAYNEQFF. The CDR3, as DNA: TGCGCCAGCAGCCAAGGGACAGGAGCCTACAATGAGCAGTTCTTC.

The chain employs TRBV15 and TRBJ2-7, with 8 nucleotides matching TRBD1. The junction had 6 bases not matched to a gene; V was cut back by 0 bases and J by 5 bases. Per the germline V gene, CDR1 is LNHNV and CDR2 is YYDKDF (reference sequence). The CDR3 has 15 residues. The CDR3 DNA reads TGTGCCACCAGCAGAGAGGCAGGGGGCGGGGACGAGCAGTACTTC. Its translation: CATSREAGGGDEQYF.

This clone was recorded a few times. The chain couples TRBV5-1 to TRBJ2-7; possibly TRBD2 for D (6 bases). Trimming shortened V by 4 bases and J by 2 bases, and 16 bases separated the two germline ends. The germline V gene has CDR1 SGHRS and CDR2 YFSETQ. The CDR3 covers 15 residues. The CDR3 region is CASSVFSGSTYEQYF. The CDR3 DNA sequence: TGCGCCAGCAGCGTATTTAGCGGATCAACCTACGAGCAGTACTTC.

By frequency in the sample, this clone is medium-sized. This chain uses TRBV11-3 with TRBJ2-7; 9 bases line up with TRBD1. V was pared by 0 bases and J by 5 bases, with 2 bases of the junction left unmatched. Germline assignment: CDR1 SGHNT and CDR2 YENEEA. CDR3 length: 14 residues. CDR3: CASSLDRTGDEQYF. CDR3 bases: TGTGCCAGCAGCTTAGATCGGACAGGGGACGAGCAGTACTTC.

The V and J genes are TRBV6-5 and TRBJ1-2; D unclear. Germline V gene sequence: CDR1 MNHEY, CDR2 SVGAGI. CDR3 length: 9 amino acids. Trimming took 6 bases from V and 10 from J, leaving 6 bases between them. DNA of the CDR3: TGTGCCAGCAGCGGCCCCTACACCTTC. Translating gives CASSGPYTF.

This clone is classed as medium-sized. The CDR3 protein is CASSYANTEAFF. As DNA, the CDR3 is TGTGCCAGCAGTTATGCGAACACTGAAGCTTTCTTT. This rearrangement joins TRBV28 to TRBJ1-1; D gene unclear. Looked up from germline, CDR1 is MDHEN and CDR2 is SYDVKM. Trimming pared 4 bases from V and 1 base from J, leaving 4 bases between. The CDR3 is 12 amino acids.

The chain combines TRBV6-5 with TRBJ1-1; the D is unclear. V lost 6 bases to trimming and J lost 5 bases, with 10 bases between them. The CDR3 length is 12 residues. Germline CDR1 and CDR2: MNHEY and SVGAGI. Written as DNA, the CDR3 is TGTGCCAGCAGCGGATACGGGACTGAAGCTTTCTTT. This sequence encodes CASSGYGTEAFF.

This chain joins TRBV11-3 and TRBJ1-6; no clear D gene. The ends were cut back, 5 bases at V and 6 bases at J, with 14 bases in the middle. CDR3 length equals 15 residues. Germline CDR1 reads SGHNT; CDR2 reads YENEEA. The DNA for the CDR3 is TGTGCCAGCAGCCGCCACCTACTGAGTAATTCACCCCTCCACTTT. This gives the protein CASSRHLLSNSPLHF.

The chain is built from TRBV28 and TRBJ2-7, with 8 bases lining up with TRBD1. The CDR3 totals 14 residues. In germline, CDR1 is MDHEN, CDR2 SYDVKM. V lost 2 bases and J lost 5; bases outside the gene matches: 5. In DNA, the CDR3 is TGTGCCAGCAGTTTAGTACAGGGGGGCGACGAGCAGTACTTC. This sequence encodes CASSLVQGGDEQYF.

The V call is TRBV7-2, the J call TRBJ2-3; 12 bases match TRBD2. CDR1 and CDR2 (germline): SGHTA, FQGNSA. This CDR3 comprises 17 residues. The ends lost 4 bases at V and 2 bases at J; junction bases unmatched: 7. The CDR3 spells CASSSRTSGAITDTQYF. The CDR3 DNA follows: TGTGCCAGCAGCTCGCGGACTAGCGGGGCTATCACAGATACGCAGTATTTT.